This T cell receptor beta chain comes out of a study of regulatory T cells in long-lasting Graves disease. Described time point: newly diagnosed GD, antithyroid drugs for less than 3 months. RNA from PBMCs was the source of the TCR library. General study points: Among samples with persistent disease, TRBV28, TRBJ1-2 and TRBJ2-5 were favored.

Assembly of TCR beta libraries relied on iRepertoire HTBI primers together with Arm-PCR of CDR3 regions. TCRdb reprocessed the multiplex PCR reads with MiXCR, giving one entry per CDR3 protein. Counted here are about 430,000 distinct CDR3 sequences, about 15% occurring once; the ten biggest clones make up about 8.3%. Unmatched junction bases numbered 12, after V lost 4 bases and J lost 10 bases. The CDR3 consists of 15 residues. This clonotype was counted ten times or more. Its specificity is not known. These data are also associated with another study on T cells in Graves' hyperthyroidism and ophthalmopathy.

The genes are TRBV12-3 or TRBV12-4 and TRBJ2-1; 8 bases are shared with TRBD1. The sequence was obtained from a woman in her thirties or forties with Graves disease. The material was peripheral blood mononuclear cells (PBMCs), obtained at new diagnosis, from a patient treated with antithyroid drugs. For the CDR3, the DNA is TGTGCCAGCAGTTCGGACAGGGTCCCCCCAATCGAGCAGTTCTTC. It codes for CASSSDRVPPIEQFF.